This T cell receptor (beta chain) emerged from a study of blood T cell repertoires in COVID-19. The wider study: COVID-19 samples collected from the United States, Italy and Spain covered acute and convalescent phases. From T cells, B-cell-depleted T cells, or PBMCs came the material, which was cDNA or gDNA.

With 1 base clipped from V and 6 bases from J, the junction kept 11 bases outside the gene matches. The germline V gene encodes CDR1 SGHTA and CDR2 FQGNSA. There are 18 residues in the CDR3. Source study methods: Estimated nucleated cell counts came from reference gene primer amplification. TCRdb's copy holds only in-frame clones and misses some; the assay was immunoSEQ multiplex PCR. That table furnishes V, J and clone size, whereas the DNA furnished D and trimming. The sample has some 120,000 clones; about nine tenths are singletons. V is TRBV7-2 and J is TRBJ2-5, with 13 bases identical to TRBD2. The sequencing sample was made of peripheral blood. The receptor comes from a human donor with active COVID-19. The donor label of this sample is uncertain. CDR3 nucleotides: TGTGCCAGCAGCTTAGATGGGACTAGCGGGGTGCCCGTTAAGACCCAGTACTTC. As protein: CASSLDGTSGVPVKTQYF. The full variable domain, completed using reference TRBV7-2 and TRBJ2-5, is GAGVSQSPSNKVTEKGKDVELRCDPISGHTALYWYRQSLGQGLEFLIYFQGNSAPDKSGLPSDRFSAERTGGSVSTLTIQRTQQEDSAVYLCASSLDGTSGVPVKTQYFGPGTRLLVL.